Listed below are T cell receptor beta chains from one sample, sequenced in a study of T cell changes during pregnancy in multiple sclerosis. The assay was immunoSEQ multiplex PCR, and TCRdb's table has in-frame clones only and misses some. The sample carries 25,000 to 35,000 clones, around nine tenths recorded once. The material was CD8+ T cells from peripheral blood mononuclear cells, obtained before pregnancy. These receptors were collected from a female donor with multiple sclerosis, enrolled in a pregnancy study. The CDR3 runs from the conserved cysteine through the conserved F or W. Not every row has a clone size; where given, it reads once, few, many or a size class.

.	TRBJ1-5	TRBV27	CASSPLGTGVSQPQHF
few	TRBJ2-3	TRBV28	CASSPRRGTDTDTQYF
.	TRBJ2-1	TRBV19	CASSIGLTSGFFNEQFF
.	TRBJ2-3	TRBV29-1	CSVGPPRGPDTQYF
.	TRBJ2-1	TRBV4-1	CASSQEGGTMLDNEQFF
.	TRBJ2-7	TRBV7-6	CASSLETASSYEQYF
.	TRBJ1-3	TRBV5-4	CASSLGSGVAGNTIYF
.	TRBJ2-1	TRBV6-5	CASSLGGVYNEQFF
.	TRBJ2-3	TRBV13	CASSSESSARFSDTQYF
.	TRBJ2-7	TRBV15	CATSNHRDSSYEQYF
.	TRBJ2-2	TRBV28	CASRAGKGYGELFF
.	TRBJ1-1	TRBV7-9	CASSLQGLNTEAFF
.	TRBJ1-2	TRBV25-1	CASSDPVNYGYTF
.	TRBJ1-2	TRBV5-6	CASSWGGANYGYTF
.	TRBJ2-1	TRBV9	CASSPTGEGYNEQFF
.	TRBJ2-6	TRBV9	CASSVDSLGANVLTF
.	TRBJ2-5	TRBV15	CATSRVASGVLQETQYF
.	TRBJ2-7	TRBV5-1	CASSLARDSSYEQYF
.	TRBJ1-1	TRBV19	CASSISKNTEAFF
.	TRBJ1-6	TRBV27	CASSRSGQGNSPLHF
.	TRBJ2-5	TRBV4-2	CASSQDGREGLFETQYF
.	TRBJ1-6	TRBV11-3	CASSPGWEGPPNSPLHF
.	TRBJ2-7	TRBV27	CASSSLAGGQYEQYF
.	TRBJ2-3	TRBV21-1	CASSKAGPTWLGGEYF
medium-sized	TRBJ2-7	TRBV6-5	CASGPDSLSYEQYF
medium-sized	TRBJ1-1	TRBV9	CASSIDREKGMNTEAFF
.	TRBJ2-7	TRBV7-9	CASSSPPRGQSYEQYF
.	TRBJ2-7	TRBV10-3	CAISGYGTGTYEQYF
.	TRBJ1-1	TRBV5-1	CASSLGMGEDTEAFF
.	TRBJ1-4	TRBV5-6	CASSLVATKGEKLFF
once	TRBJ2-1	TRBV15	CATSGGLAGGDEQFF
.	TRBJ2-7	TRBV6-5	CASSIMTSNEQYF
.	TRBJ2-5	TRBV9	CASSVDGPGSQETQYF
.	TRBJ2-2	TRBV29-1	CSVEARGSNTGELFF
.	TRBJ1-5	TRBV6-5	CASSSRDRGSQPQHF
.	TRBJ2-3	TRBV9	CASSASLGYGADTQYF
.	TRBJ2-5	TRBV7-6	CASSIGLAGVVETQYF
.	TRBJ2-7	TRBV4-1	CASSQILAGGNEQYF
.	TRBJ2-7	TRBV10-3	CAISESSGGPLEQYF
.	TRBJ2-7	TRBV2	CASRGGEGGEQYF
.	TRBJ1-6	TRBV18	CASSPGQGNSPLHF
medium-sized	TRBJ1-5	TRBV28	CASSFPGAGGQYSNQPQHF
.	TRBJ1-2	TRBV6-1	CASSEQSGAAAGYTF
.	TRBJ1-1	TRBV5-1	CASSFIGQGTSEAFF
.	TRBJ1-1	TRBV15	CATSPPGQGEAFF
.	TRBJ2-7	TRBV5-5	CASSFADYEQYF